This T cell receptor (beta chain) was obtained from a study of shared clonotypes between healthy human individuals (dated by TCRdb to about 2020). Study-wide context: The cohort comprised a couple of women and a few men aged 18 to 49 years. To estimate repertoire size and how much clonotypes are shared between individuals, the study performed deep sequencing of blood TCR repertoires from about five healthy adults. To increase sequencing depth and limit assay-specific biases, different laboratories used diverse techniques to prepare libraries and sequence TCR repertoires. Leukapheresis yielded between about 0.9 and 9.5 billion PBMCs per donor.

Compared with germline, V lacks 2 bases and J lacks 7 bases; bases without a gene match: 6. The CDR3 holds 15 amino acids from the cysteine to the phenylalanine. Of all the DNA, just the CDR3 is kept, 45 bases in frame from base 1. Via the germline V gene, CDR1 is MDHEN and CDR2 SYDVKM. Using the deep immunoSEQ assay, TCR CDR3 regions were amplified from genomic DNA by multiplex PCR. Genomic DNA extracted from each cell subset was distributed evenly over all wells of several immunoSEQ 96-well plates, and each plate served as one replicate. For unsorted PBMC, each replicate PCR was loaded with roughly 330 ng genomic DNA, equivalent to 30,000 or so T cell genomes. Ten immunoSEQ deep assay plates were used to sequence unsorted PBMC genomic DNA. The purified libraries were quantified using a Qubit 3.0 fluorometer, sized with a Bioanalyzer 2100, and then quantified again using the KAPA Library Quantification kit. Each immunoSEQ 96-well plate was sequenced on its own single-read 150-cycle Illumina NextSeq 550 flow cell. The original methods were these. Because only junctional sequences without quality scores were contained in the immunoSEQ output, filtering matching that applied to full-length reads could not be performed. To assign V/J genes and CDR3, sequences were annotated against IMGT germline references using PyIR, a Python wrapper for IgBLAST v1.9. Reads were removed for weak V/J assignments (E-value above 1e-6), missing CDR3, stop codons, out-of-frame junctions, or ambiguous translated residues. V3J clonotypes were defined as sequences sharing the same inferred V gene, J gene, and CDR3 amino acid sequence. To compute the percentage overlap between repertoires, the number of shared unique clonotypes was divided by the size of the smaller repertoire. Richness of each repertoire was evaluated using RTK rarefaction, the Chao1 estimator, and Recon v2.1 estimates of unobserved clonotypes. TCRdb retrieved this table from immuneACCESS and kept in-frame rearrangements only. Not all clones are present; in checked studies, unresolved V genes account for under half, and no reason is known for the remainder. From that table come the V and J calls and clone size; the DNA was used to work out D and trimming. Counted in this sample were about 480,000 clones; about 79% of them appeared once. Of the sample, roughly an eighth falls within the top ten clones.

With respect to this clone: Its antigen is currently not known. The input lacks base qualities; no much larger clone sits a single base away.

Healthy HIV-negative adults with no recently reported acute infections or vaccinations were included as donors. Every donor was a Caucasian adult residing in Nashville, Tennessee, USA. For unsorted samples, 84 million or so PBMCs were counted, and genomic DNA was extracted using the QIAamp DNA Blood Mini kit. Blood was obtained by leukapheresis, after which PBMCs were separated by Ficoll-Histopaque density gradient centrifugation and cryopreserved in liquid nitrogen vapor phase. What the work shows at the level of the full study, not this receptor alone: Pairwise subsampling indicated that sequencing depth was expected to affect the degree of clonotype sharing among donors. Because the study included a small number of donors, the genetic and exposure-history diversity represented was limited. Sampling was restricted to blood, and TCR repertoires in tissues likely differ from the TCR repertoires found in blood.

The sequence was obtained from a woman between 40 and 50 years old in good health. Some clones in this sample may be carry-over from other donors' samples. The sequence is built from TRBV28 and TRBJ2-7, with 12 bases aligning to TRBD2. The sequenced sample consisted of PBMCs. The CDR3 here reads CASSLNPGLAGEQYF. The DNA sequence reads TGTGCCAGCAGTTTAAATCCGGGACTAGCGGGTGAGCAGTACTTC.